This record looks at one T cell receptor beta chain sequence and its context. This entry belongs to a study of beta chain features in type 1 diabetes. Across the whole study: Healthy donors, compared against patients, showed similar age, gender and cell yields.

Of the isolated RNA, all was reverse transcribed, and so the sequenced material was expressed TCRB transcripts. Sequencing was performed with immunoSEQ multiplex PCR; in TCRdb, only in-frame clones are kept and a portion is missing. The data contain a few hundred thousand clones, 30% of them singletons. With V trimmed by 4 bases and J by 3 bases, 9 bases remained unmatched. The CDR3 is 16 amino acids. Germline V gene sequence: CDR1 GTSNPN, CDR2 SVGIG (reference sequence). Sorted CD4+ subsets: naive, central memory, regulatory, stem cell-like memory (CD45RO/CCR7/CD25/CD127/CD95/CD27 panel). The rearrangement joins TRBV30 to TRBJ2-7, with TRBD2 matching over 13 bases. The specimen sequenced was naive CD4+ T cells from blood. This clonotype originated in a man between 18 and 29 years old in good health. The CDR3 sequence is CAWTRRLAGGYYEQYF. The CDR3 bases are TGTGCCTGGACCAGAAGACTAGCGGGAGGTTACTACGAGCAGTACTTC.